The 20 T cell receptor beta chains in this list originate from one sample, sequenced in a study of blood T cell repertoires in COVID-19. Libraries were prepared by immunoSEQ multiplex PCR; TCRdb keeps only in-frame clonotypes and omits some of them. The top ten hold 4.5% to 5.5% of the sample, which has under 150,000 clones, roughly 84% seen once. The material sequenced was PBMCs or T cells enriched from blood (not recorded which). Receptors originate from a man aged 35-49 years with acute COVID-19.

The rearrangement links TRBV27 to TRBJ2-2; TRBD1 matches 7 bases. CDR1 MNHEY and CDR2 SMNVEV come from the germline V gene (reference sequence). This CDR3 region has 14 residues. J lost 6 bases, V lost 7 bases, and 8 bases had no gene match. The CDR3 coding sequence is TGTGCCAGCAAATCGAGAGGGGGCGCCGGGGAGCTGTTTTTT. Protein product: CASKSRGGAGELFF.

This chain joins TRBV7-2 and TRBJ2-5; 12 bases map to TRBD2. The ends lost 5 bases at V and 3 bases at J; junction bases unmatched: 10. Germline CDR1 reads SGHTA; CDR2 reads FQGNSA. CDR3 length equals 17 residues. The CDR3 region is CASSRTRTSGMEETQYF. The CDR3 coding sequence is TGTGCCAGCAGCCGTACTCGGACTAGCGGGATGGAAGAGACCCAGTACTTC.

CDR3 protein: CASSETGTNNEQFF. CDR3 in DNA: TGTGCCAGCAGTGAAACCGGGACTAACAATGAGCAGTTCTTC. V and J are TRBV7-9 and TRBJ2-1, with 7 bases that match TRBD2. Trimming at V came to 6 bases and at J to 5 bases, leaving 7 bases not matched to a gene. The CDR3 is 14 amino acids. Germline V gives CDR1 SEHNR, CDR2 FQNEAQ (reference sequence).

This sequence joins TRBV5-4 and TRBJ2-2; 11 bases agree with TRBD2. V lost 4 bases to trimming and J lost 0 bases; unmatched junction nucleotides: 2. The CDR3 runs to 16 residues. Germline loops: CDR1 SGHNT, CDR2 YYREEE (reference sequence). The CDR3 DNA is TGTGCCAGCAGCCCGGGACTAGCGGCGAACACCGGGGAGCTGTTTTTT. This codes for CASSPGLAANTGELFF. Full variable domain (missing parts from reference TRBV5-4 and TRBJ2-2): ETGVTQSPTHLIKTRGQQVTLRCSSQSGHNTVSWYQQALGQGPQFIFQYYREEENGRGNFPPRFSGLQFPNYSSELNVNALELDDSALYLCASSPGLAANTGELFFGEGSRLTVL.

The V call is TRBV19, the J call TRBJ2-2; D is unresolved. Trimming removed 3 bases at V and 0 bases at J, with 11 bases between. The CDR3 spans 16 residues. The germline V gene encodes CDR1 LNHDA and CDR2 SQIVND (reference sequence). CDR3 nucleotides: TGTGCCAGTAGTATGAGTGGTTTAGCGAACACCGGGGAGCTGTTTTTT. The encoded protein is CASSMSGLANTGELFF.

A few counts support this clone. The chain recombines TRBV6-2 or TRBV6-3 with TRBJ2-3, with D tentatively TRBD1 (6 bases). V was trimmed by 6 bases and J by 3 bases, leaving 19 bases between them. Germline CDR1 reads MNHEY; CDR2 reads SVGEGT. This CDR3 region has 16 residues. The CDR3 sequence: CASSLFQNRETDTQYF. CDR3 DNA sequence: TGTGCCAGCAGCTTGTTTCAGAACAGGGAGACAGATACGCAGTATTTT.

The chain combines TRBV7-7 with TRBJ2-5; D call uncertain. CDR1 SSHAT and CDR2 FNYEAQ come from the germline V gene (reference sequence). CDR3 length: 12 residues. The V end lost 5 bases, the J end lost 4 bases, and 8 bases lay between the germline ends. The chain's CDR3 is CASSEVGETQYF. The CDR3 nucleotides read TGTGCCAGCAGCGAGGTTGGAGAGACCCAGTACTTC.

The chain combines TRBV28 with TRBJ2-5; TRBD2 matches 13 bases. With V trimmed by 4 bases and J by 2 bases, 7 bases remained unmatched. The CDR3 runs 17 residues. In germline, CDR1 is MDHEN, CDR2 SYDVKM. CDR3 DNA sequence: TGTGCCAGCAGTTATGCCCAGACTAGCGGGGGGCAAGAGACCCAGTACTTC. Translating it yields CASSYAQTSGGQETQYF. Full variable domain (missing parts from reference TRBV28 and TRBJ2-5): DVKVTQSSRYLVKRTGEKVFLECVQDMDHENMFWYRQDPGLGLRLIYFSYDVKMKEKGDIPEGYSVSREKKERFSLILESASTNQTSMYLCASSYAQTSGGQETQYFGPGTRLLVL.

The chain employs TRBV5-6 and TRBJ2-1; D is unresolved. The germline V and J ends were trimmed by 0 bases and 2 bases, with 12 bases remaining between them. The germline CDR1 and CDR2 sequences are SGHDT and YYEEEE. This CDR3 contains 16 residues. Here the CDR3 DNA reads TGTGCCAGCAGCTTGGCCCCTGGGCGCCCCTACAATGAGCAGTTCTTC. This translates into CASSLAPGRPYNEQFF.

The chain joins TRBV19 to TRBJ1-5; 8 nucleotides line up with TRBD1. Germline CDR1 LNHDA, CDR2 SQIVND (reference sequence). V was pared by 5 bases and J by 0 bases, with 18 bases of the junction left unmatched. The CDR3 loop spans 20 amino acids. CDR3 sequence: CASSPPPNTGGSYSNQPQHF. In DNA form, the CDR3 reads TGTGCCAGTAGTCCCCCTCCCAACACAGGGGGGTCTTATAGCAATCAGCCCCAGCATTTT.

The rearrangement joins TRBV28 to TRBJ2-1, with a possible D match to TRBD2 (5 bases). The length of the CDR3 is 14 residues. With 4 bases removed from V and 6 bases from J, the gap between germline ends came to 13 bases. CDR1 is MDHEN and CDR2 is SYDVKM in the germline V gene. CDR3 loop: CASSSPGLPNEQFF. CDR3 in DNA: TGTGCCAGCAGTTCCCCAGGACTTCCCAATGAGCAGTTCTTC. Looking up the rest from reference TRBV28 and TRBJ2-1 gives the full variable domain: DVKVTQSSRYLVKRTGEKVFLECVQDMDHENMFWYRQDPGLGLRLIYFSYDVKMKEKGDIPEGYSVSREKKERFSLILESASTNQTSMYLCASSSPGLPNEQFFGPGTRLTVL.

This chain links TRBV2 with TRBJ2-5, with D possibly being TRBD2 (6 bases). Germline V gives CDR1 SNHLY, CDR2 FYNNEI. There are 17 residues in the CDR3. Trimming removed 6 bases from V and 0 bases from J, with 20 bases in between. The CDR3 DNA follows: TGTGCCAGCAGAAACCTCGGGTGGGCGGGGTACCAAGAGACCCAGTACTTC. It is translated as CASRNLGWAGYQETQYF. Combining the CDR3 with reference TRBV2 and TRBJ2-5 gives the whole variable domain EPEVTQTPSHQVTQMGQEVILRCVPISNHLYFYWYRQILGQKVEFLVSFYNNEISEKSEIFDDQFSVERPDGSNFTLKIRSTKLEDSAMYFCASRNLGWAGYQETQYFGPGTRLLVL.

The chain joins TRBV5-4 to TRBJ2-5; no definite D call. The V gene's germline CDR1 is SGHNT and CDR2 YYREEE (reference sequence). Trimming shortened V by 4 bases and J by 1 base, and 20 bases separated the two germline ends. The CDR3 runs to 17 residues. The CDR3 spells CASSPRGGSTFQETQYF. CDR3 DNA: TGTGCCAGCAGCCCCAGAGGCGGCAGTACCTTCCAAGAGACCCAGTACTTC.

This chain joins TRBV6-5 and TRBJ2-1; 10 bases align to TRBD1. V lost 4 bases to trimming and J lost 4 bases; unmatched junction nucleotides: 4. The CDR3 is 15 amino acids. CDR1 MNHEY and CDR2 SVGAGI come from the germline V gene. The CDR3 bases are TGTGCCAGCAGTTCCCGGGACAGGGGTTACAATGAGCAGTTCTTC. Protein product: CASSSRDRGYNEQFF.

The chain is built from TRBV3-1 (or the pseudogene TRBV3-2) and TRBJ1-6; TRBD1 matches 7 bases. Germline CDR1 and CDR2: LGHDT and YNNKEL (reference sequence). The CDR3 has 14 amino acids. Germline trimming cut 4 bases from V and 10 bases from J; bases unmatched to any gene: 7. The CDR3 DNA reads as TGTGCCAGCAGCCCCCAGGGGGGTAACTCACCCCTCCACTTT. This codes for CASSPQGGNSPLHF.

The rearrangement links TRBV7-9 to TRBJ2-3; 9 bases align to TRBD1. The V gene's germline CDR1 is SEHNR and CDR2 FQNEAQ (reference sequence). The trim removed 4 bases at V and 4 bases at J, leaving 6 bases unmatched. CDR3 length equals 15 residues. The CDR3: CASSYWTGVADTQYF. The CDR3 DNA reads TGTGCCAGCAGCTACTGGACAGGGGTGGCAGATACGCAGTATTTT.

This clone has a handful of counts. The genes are TRBV19 and TRBJ2-1; 7 nucleotides agree with TRBD2. This CDR3 region has 14 residues. Trimming took 4 bases from V and 7 from J; bases not matched to a gene: 7. CDR1 LNHDA and CDR2 SQIVND come from the germline V gene (reference sequence). The CDR3 region has the DNA TGTGCCAGTAGTAGCGGGAGTAGGGGAAATGAGCAGTTCTTC. Translated: CASSSGSRGNEQFF.

This chain links TRBV7-9 with TRBJ1-1, with D unresolved. Germline assignment: CDR1 SEHNR and CDR2 FQNEAQ (reference sequence). The CDR3 length is 12 residues. V lost 4 bases and J lost 5, with 8 bases in between. CDR3 nucleotides: TGTGCCAGCAGCTACGGGTCGACTGAAGCTTTCTTT. Protein: CASSYGSTEAFF.

The rearrangement joins TRBV9 to TRBJ1-4; D gene ambiguous. CDR1 and CDR2 (germline): SGDLS, YYNGEE. The V end lost 4 bases, the J end lost 3 bases, and 13 bases lay between the germline ends. The CDR3 consists of 15 residues. CDR3 region: CASSTQEESNEKLFF. The CDR3 DNA sequence: TGTGCCAGCAGCACCCAGGAGGAGTCTAATGAAAAACTGTTTTTT.

V gene TRBV11-2 combines with J gene TRBJ2-1; D is ambiguous. This CDR3 comprises 13 residues. V was trimmed by 1 base and J by 6 bases, leaving 7 bases between them. CDR1 and CDR2 from the germline V gene are SGHAT and FQNNGV. In DNA form, the CDR3 reads TGTGCCAGCAGCTTAGGACTGAGCAATGAGCAGTTCTTC. Translating gives CASSLGLSNEQFF.